This TCR beta chain was sequenced during a study of blood T cells in healthy people across ages. It was with a sample-barcoded 5' primer and a J-beta primer mix that a second PCR of roughly 7 to 12 cycles was run. TCRdb independently ran MiXCR on the 5' RACE reads; one entry per CDR3 protein. The sample yields roughly 640,000 distinct CDR3 sequences, under 30% seen once. This clonotype was counted many times. Trimming left V 0 bases short and J 5 bases short, with 4 bases between. CDR3 length: 12 amino acids. CDR1 and CDR2 from the germline V gene are LGHDT and YNNKEL (reference sequence). The receptor's source is a woman older than 75 in good health. The sequenced material came from blood. This rearrangement joins TRBV3-1 to TRBJ2-5; unclear D gene. CDR3: CASSQDSETQYF. The CDR3 region has the DNA TGTGCCAGCAGCCAAGATTCGGAGACCCAGTACTTC.